These 15 T cell receptor beta chains originate from one sample sequenced in a study of T cell repertoires in cytomegalovirus infection. TCRdb ran MiXCR on the reads and lists one entry per CDR3 protein. This sample carries about 740,000 distinct CDR3 sequences, 35% of them seen once, and the ten largest clones take 2.5% to 3%. The sequencing input was PBMCs. These receptor sequences come from a human donor in good health (CMV status not recorded). Some clones in this sample may be carry-over from other donors' samples.

This clonotype was seen more than once but under ten times. J is TRBJ2-5 and V is TRBV6-6; D unclear. The CDR3 has 14 amino acids. The germline CDR1 and CDR2 sequences are MNHNY and SVGAGI (reference sequence). V was pared by 6 bases and J by 4 bases, with 15 bases between. Here the CDR3 reads CASRSSSGRETQYF. The CDR3 nucleotides are TGTGCCAGCAGATCTTCTTCGGGTCGAGAGACCCAGTACTTC.

The CDR3 is CATRVIGNQPQHF. CDR3 DNA: TGTGCCACGAGGGTGATCGGCAATCAGCCCCAGCATTTT. The V gene is TRBV6-1, the J gene TRBJ1-5; no reliable D call. Germline assignment: CDR1 MNHNS and CDR2 SASEGT. V shed 10 bases and J shed 2 bases, with 12 bases lying between them. The CDR3 covers 13 residues.

The chain carries TRBV20-1 and TRBJ2-5; tentative D call: TRBD2 (5 bases). V was shortened by 5 bases and J by 4 bases, with 17 bases between the two germline ends. Germline assignment: CDR1 DFQATT and CDR2 SNEGSKA (reference sequence). The length of the CDR3 is 14 residues. Here the CDR3 reads CSADITRNRETQYF. The DNA for the CDR3 is TGCAGTGCTGACATCACTAGGAATCGAGAGACCCAGTACTTC.

This chain uses TRBV12-3 or TRBV12-4 with TRBJ2-7; D remains ambiguous. This CDR3 comprises 13 residues. V lost 3 bases to trimming and J lost 5 bases, with 11 bases between them. CDR3 sequence (DNA): TGTGCCAGCAGTTTTGTCCCCGGACACGAGCAGTACTTC. As protein: CASSFVPGHEQYF.

This chain joins TRBV19 and TRBJ1-1; D is uncertain. V shed 7 bases and J shed 4 bases, with 16 bases lying between them. This CDR3 is 14 amino acids long. Per the germline V gene, CDR1 is LNHDA and CDR2 is SQIVND (reference sequence). The DNA for the CDR3 is TGTGCCAGTAAGGGCCGGAGTTTTGGCACTGAAGCTTTCTTT. Protein: CASKGRSFGTEAFF.

The DNA for the CDR3 is TGTGCCAGTAGTATTACTTACAGGGGGCTGAACACTGAAGCTTTCTTT. Translated: CASSITYRGLNTEAFF. The rearrangement links TRBV19 to TRBJ1-1; 9 bases line up with TRBD1. There are 16 residues in the CDR3. Germline lookup yields CDR1 LNHDA and CDR2 SQIVND (reference sequence). V shed 3 bases and J 0 bases; nucleotides not matched to a gene: 5. The variable domain in full, with the rest retrieved from reference TRBV19 and TRBJ1-1, is DGGITQSPKYLFRKEGQNVTLSCEQNLNHDAMYWYRQDPGQGLRLIYYSQIVNDFQKGDIAEGYSVSREKKESFPLTVTSAQKNPTAFYLCASSITYRGLNTEAFFGQGTRLTVV.

The J gene is TRBJ2-7, the V gene TRBV10-3; TRBD1 aligns across 7 bases. The V gene's germline CDR1 is ENHRY and CDR2 SYGVKD. V trimming: 0 bases; J trimming: 5 bases; junction bases outside the gene matches: 10. CDR3 length: 16 amino acids. This chain's CDR3 is CAISESPKGAIDEQYF. In nucleotides, the CDR3 is TGTGCCATCAGTGAGTCCCCGAAGGGGGCGATCGACGAGCAGTACTTC.

The chain employs TRBV28 and TRBJ2-3; D remains unclear. The CDR3 is made up of 16 amino acids. V shed 3 bases and J shed 6 bases, with 19 bases lying between them. From germline, CDR1 is MDHEN and CDR2 SYDVKM. For the CDR3, the DNA is TGTGCCAGCAGTTTGCATACTCCGGAGATTGGCGATACGCAGTATTTT. This codes for CASSLHTPEIGDTQYF.

The J gene is TRBJ2-5, the V gene TRBV3-1; 8 bases fit TRBD1. The ends lost 1 base at V and 7 bases at J; junction bases unmatched: 14. The CDR3 contains 17 residues. CDR1 is LGHDT, CDR2 YNNKEL, per germline (reference sequence). The CDR3 coding sequence is TGTGCCAGCAGCCAAGGGGGACAGGATAGCGGTCCCGGGACCCAGTACTTC. Translation gives CASSQGGQDSGPGTQYF.

This rearrangement joins TRBV4-2 to TRBJ1-2; TRBD1 agrees at 8 bases. Trimming at V came to 0 bases and at J to 4 bases, leaving 1 base not matched to a gene. Germline lookup yields CDR1 LGHNA and CDR2 YNFKEQ. The CDR3 loop spans 14 amino acids. CDR3 DNA: TGTGCCAGCAGCCAAGATGGACAGGGCTATGGCTACACCTTC. This encodes CASSQDGQGYGYTF.

CDR3 DNA: TGTGCCAGCAGCCGCCCCTCGGGTTACAATGAGCAGTTCTTC. Translating it yields CASSRPSGYNEQFF. The chain joins TRBV5-6 to TRBJ2-1; D not resolved. Trimming shortened V by 4 bases and J by 4 bases, and 12 bases separated the two germline ends. Germline-derived CDR1 and CDR2 are SGHDT and YYEEEE. The CDR3 spans 14 residues. Supplemented by reference TRBV5-6 and TRBJ2-1, the full variable domain reads DAGVTQSPTHLIKTRGQQVTLRCSPKSGHDTVSWYQQALGQGPQFIFQYYEEEERQRGNFPDRFSGHQFPNYSSELNVNALLLGDSALYLCASSRPSGYNEQFFGPGTRLTVL.

The V and J genes are TRBV11-3 and TRBJ1-1, with D tentatively TRBD1 (5 bases). Trimming shortened V by 5 bases and J by 1 base, and 23 bases separated the two germline ends. CDR3 length: 18 amino acids. CDR1 SGHNT and CDR2 YENEEA come from the germline V gene. CDR3 region: CASSPGGGMPGRNTEAFF. CDR3 DNA sequence: TGTGCCAGCAGCCCCGGGGGGGGTATGCCAGGGAGGAACACTGAAGCTTTCTTT.

This chain uses TRBV6-6 with TRBJ2-3, with 8 bases lining up with TRBD2. The CDR3 length is 18 residues. Germline CDR1 is MNHNY and CDR2 is SVGAGI (reference sequence). V shed 2 bases, J shed 4 bases, and the junction held 14 bases outside the gene matches. CDR3 sequence: CASSYGLMARGAADTQYF. The CDR3 DNA sequence: TGTGCCAGCAGTTACGGTCTGATGGCGCGGGGGGCCGCAGATACGCAGTATTTT.

This chain joins TRBV28 and TRBJ2-3; 8 nucleotides match TRBD2. J gave up 4 bases and V 8 bases, and 11 bases lay outside the gene matches. Germline V gene sequence: CDR1 MDHEN, CDR2 SYDVKM. The length of the CDR3 is 15 residues. CDR3 sequence (DNA): TGTGCCAGCGGATTCGGGGGGGCGCAGGCAGATACGCAGTATTTT. It specifies CASGFGGAQADTQYF.

This clonotype was recorded a few times. The V gene is TRBV7-8, the J gene TRBJ1-5; unclear D gene. CDR3 length equals 18 residues. Germline CDR1 is SGHVS and CDR2 is FQNEAQ. The V end lost 5 bases, the J end lost 0 bases, and 20 bases lay between the germline ends. CDR3 DNA: TGTGCCAGCAGCCCCCACCCGGGGAGTTTTTATAGCAATCAGCCCCAGCATTTT. Its protein product is CASSPHPGSFYSNQPQHF.